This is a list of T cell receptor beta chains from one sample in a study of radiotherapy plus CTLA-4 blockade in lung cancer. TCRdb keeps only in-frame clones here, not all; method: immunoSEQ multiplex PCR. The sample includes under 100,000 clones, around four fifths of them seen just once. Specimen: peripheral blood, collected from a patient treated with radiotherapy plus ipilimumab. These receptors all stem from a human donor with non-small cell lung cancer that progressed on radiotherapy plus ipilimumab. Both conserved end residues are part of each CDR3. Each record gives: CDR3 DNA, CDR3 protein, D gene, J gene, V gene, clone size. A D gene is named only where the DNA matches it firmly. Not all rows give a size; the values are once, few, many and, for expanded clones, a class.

TGCGCCAGGTTGGTTATAAACACCATATATTTT | CARLVINTIYF | . | TRBJ1-3 | TRBV10-1 | few
TGTGCCAGCAGTTTTGTACAGGTAACCTACGAGCAGTACTTC | CASSFVQVTYEQYF | . | TRBJ2-7 | TRBV28 | .
TGCGCCAGCAGCTTCGGCAGCGGCGTAGGGACCGGGGAGCTGTTTTTT | CASSFGSGVGTGELFF | . | TRBJ2-2 | TRBV5-1 | .
TGTGCCAGCAGCTTGCCCGGGGGGCAGGCCTACGAGCAGTACTTC | CASSLPGGQAYEQYF | . | TRBJ2-7 | TRBV5-4 | .
TGTGCCAGCAGCTTAAGCTTCGGGTCCTACGAGCAGTACTTC | CASSLSFGSYEQYF | . | TRBJ2-7 | TRBV7-2 | .
TGTGCCAGCAGCTTACGTAGAGGGAACACTGAAGCTTTCTTT | CASSLRRGNTEAFF | . | TRBJ1-1 | TRBV11-1 | .
TGTGCCAGCAGTGAAACGGCCACCAAGCGGCTGCCCCAGCATTTT | CASSETATKRLPQHF | . | TRBJ1-5 | TRBV6-1 | .
TGCGCCAGCAGCCAAGTTGCCGGACAGACCTACGAGCAGTACTTC | CASSQVAGQTYEQYF | . | TRBJ2-7 | TRBV4-3 | .
TGTGCCATCCGACCCGGAAACCAAGAGACCCAGTACTTC | CAIRPGNQETQYF | . | TRBJ2-5 | TRBV10-3 | .
TGTGCCAGCAGCCATCGTGAGGATACGCAGTATTTT | CASSHREDTQYF | . | TRBJ2-3 | TRBV11-2 | .
TGTGCCAGCAGCTTAGAACGGCTACAGGGCGGCACTGAAGCTTTCTTT | CASSLERLQGGTEAFF | . | TRBJ1-1 | TRBV11-2 | .
TGCGCCAGCAGCCAAGGTCCCGGGACTAGCGGGATCGAGCAGTACTTC | CASSQGPGTSGIEQYF | TRBD2 | TRBJ2-7 | TRBV4-3 | .
TGCGCCAGCAGCCACGGCGGACTGGTTTCGGGGAATGAGCAGTTCTTC | CASSHGGLVSGNEQFF | . | TRBJ2-1 | TRBV4-1 | .
TGTGCCATCAGTGAGGGTATTGGCACAGATACACAGTATTTT | CAISEGIGTDTQYF | . | TRBJ2-3 | TRBV10-3 | .
TGTGCCAGCACCAACGACGCAGTCTATGGCTACACCTTC | CASTNDAVYGYTF | . | TRBJ1-2 | TRBV28 | once
TGTGCCAGCACCCAGTCGGGGGGCTGGGAGACCCAGTACTTC | CASTQSGGWETQYF | . | TRBJ2-5 | TRBV2 | .
TGTGCCAGCAGAGGGGGAGTGGGGAACACCGGGGAGCTGTTTTTT | CASRGGVGNTGELFF | . | TRBJ2-2 | TRBV2 | .
TGTGCTAGTGGTTATTTGGGGACAGTCACTGAAGCTTTCTTT | CASGYLGTVTEAFF | TRBD1 | TRBJ1-1 | TRBV12-5 | .
TGTGCCAGCAGTGTTTCTCCCGGGGAGCTGTTTTTT | CASSVSPGELFF | . | TRBJ2-2 | TRBV2 | .
TGTGCCATCACCAACGGACTAGCGGGAGGGCCGAGCTCCTACGAGCAGTACTTC | CAITNGLAGGPSSYEQYF | TRBD2 | TRBJ2-7 | TRBV10-3 | .
TGTGCCAGCAGGGACAGGTCGACGGGAGATACGCAGTATTTT | CASRDRSTGDTQYF | TRBD1 | TRBJ2-3 | TRBV19 | few
TGTGCCAGCAGCTTGGCGCAGGAGACCCAGTACTTC | CASSLAQETQYF | . | TRBJ2-5 | TRBV5-4 | few
TGTGCCAGCAGCACCCGGGACAGGGTAGGGTACGAGCAGTACTTC | CASSTRDRVGYEQYF | TRBD1 | TRBJ2-7 | TRBV13 | .
TGTGCCAGTAGGCTCGCCGGGACAGCTAACAATCAGCCCCAGCATTTT | CASRLAGTANNQPQHF | TRBD1 | TRBJ1-5 | TRBV19 | .
TGCGCCAGCAGCCAAATGGCCGACAGGGACTATGGCTACACCTTC | CASSQMADRDYGYTF | TRBD1 | TRBJ1-2 | TRBV4-1 | .
TGTGCCAGCAGCCCTACTCCGACAGGGGGCGGGTACACTGAAGCTTTCTTT | CASSPTPTGGGYTEAFF | TRBD1 | TRBJ1-1 | TRBV7-8 | .
TGTGCCAGCAGCTCTGCGAAATCCAACCGCCCCCCCGGCTACACCTTC | CASSSAKSNRPPGYTF | . | TRBJ1-2 | TRBV28 | .
TGCGCCAGCAGCCTGGAGGGGGCCGCTCAGCCCCAGCATTTT | CASSLEGAAQPQHF | TRBD1 | TRBJ1-5 | TRBV5-1 | .
TGTGCCATCAGTGAGTCGACAGGCCCTAGGAACATTCAGTACTTC | CAISESTGPRNIQYF | . | TRBJ2-4 | TRBV10-3 | .
TGTGCCAGCAGTTTAAACAGGCGGTTTAACTATGGCTACACCTTC | CASSLNRRFNYGYTF | . | TRBJ1-2 | TRBV27 | few
TGTGCCAGTACCCATGAGGAGGCCAGGGGAGTTCCTGGGGCCAACGTCCTGACTTTC | CASTHEEARGVPGANVLTF | . | TRBJ2-6 | TRBV19 | .
TGCGCCAGCAGCTTAGGGACTAGCGGGGCCACAGATACGCAGTATTTT | CASSLGTSGATDTQYF | TRBD2 | TRBJ2-3 | TRBV5-1 | .
TGTGCCACCAGCAGTGGGGCGGGTGGCGAGCAGTACTTC | CATSSGAGGEQYF | . | TRBJ2-7 | TRBV15 | .
TGCAGCGTTGACGTGCCTGGAAACACCATATATTTT | CSVDVPGNTIYF | . | TRBJ1-3 | TRBV29-1 | .
TGTGCCAGTAGTATGAATATTCCGGTCGGGGAGCTGTTTTTT | CASSMNIPVGELFF | . | TRBJ2-2 | TRBV19 | .
TGCGCCAGCAGTCAAGAGGGGGGAGCCAAAAACATTCAGTACTTC | CASSQEGGAKNIQYF | . | TRBJ2-4 | TRBV23-1 | .
TGTGCCAGCATCCTCAGGGTGGGTCAGCCCCAGCATTTT | CASILRVGQPQHF | . | TRBJ1-5 | TRBV7-8 | .
TGCGCCAGCAGCTCACGGACAGTAAGCACAGATACGCAGTATTTT | CASSSRTVSTDTQYF | . | TRBJ2-3 | TRBV5-1 | .
TGTGCCAGCACCCTAGACAGGGTACAAGGAAACACCATATATTTT | CASTLDRVQGNTIYF | TRBD1 | TRBJ1-3 | TRBV6-6 | .
TGTGCCAGCAGGGACCATAGCAATCAGCCCCAGCATTTT | CASRDHSNQPQHF | . | TRBJ1-5 | TRBV27 | .
TGCGCCAGCAGCCAAGGGCTCAGGGTCTACGAGCAGTACTTC | CASSQGLRVYEQYF | . | TRBJ2-7 | TRBV4-3 | .
TGTGCCAGCAGCCAAGATTTGGGGACTAGCGGGGGGCATACGATCTACGAGCAGTACTTC | CASSQDLGTSGGHTIYEQYF | TRBD2 | TRBJ2-7 | TRBV4-2 | .
TGTGCCAGCAGTAGCATTCTGAAAGAAGAGACCCAGTACTTC | CASSSILKEETQYF | . | TRBJ2-5 | TRBV5-4 | .
TGTGCCAGCAGGAAGCGGGGGACAGGGGGCGGTTTGGGCACTGAAGCTTTCTTT | CASRKRGTGGGLGTEAFF | TRBD1 | TRBJ1-1 | TRBV11-1 | .
TGTGCCAGCAGCTTAGCCCTGGGGGGCACAGATACGCAGTATTTT | CASSLALGGTDTQYF | . | TRBJ2-3 | TRBV7-2 | .
TGTGCCATCAGTGAGGGTACGGGGACTAGCGCATACTACGAGCAGTACTTC | CAISEGTGTSAYYEQYF | TRBD2 | TRBJ2-7 | TRBV10-3 | .
TGCGCCAGCAGTCAGCCCGAACATCGTTTGAACTACTTC | CASSQPEHRLNYF | . | TRBJ2-5 | TRBV23-1 | .
TGTGCCAGCAGTTTAGGAGCGACAGGGGGTCAGGGAGCTTTCTTT | CASSLGATGGQGAFF | TRBD1 | TRBJ1-1 | TRBV28 | .
TGTGCCTGGAGTGTACGAGGGGCGGGAGAAAAACTGTTTTTT | CAWSVRGAGEKLFF | . | TRBJ1-4 | TRBV30 | .
TGTGCCAGCAGCTTAGGGGCAGACCCCCGAGACACCGGGGAGCTGTTTTTT | CASSLGADPRDTGELFF | . | TRBJ2-2 | TRBV7-9 | .